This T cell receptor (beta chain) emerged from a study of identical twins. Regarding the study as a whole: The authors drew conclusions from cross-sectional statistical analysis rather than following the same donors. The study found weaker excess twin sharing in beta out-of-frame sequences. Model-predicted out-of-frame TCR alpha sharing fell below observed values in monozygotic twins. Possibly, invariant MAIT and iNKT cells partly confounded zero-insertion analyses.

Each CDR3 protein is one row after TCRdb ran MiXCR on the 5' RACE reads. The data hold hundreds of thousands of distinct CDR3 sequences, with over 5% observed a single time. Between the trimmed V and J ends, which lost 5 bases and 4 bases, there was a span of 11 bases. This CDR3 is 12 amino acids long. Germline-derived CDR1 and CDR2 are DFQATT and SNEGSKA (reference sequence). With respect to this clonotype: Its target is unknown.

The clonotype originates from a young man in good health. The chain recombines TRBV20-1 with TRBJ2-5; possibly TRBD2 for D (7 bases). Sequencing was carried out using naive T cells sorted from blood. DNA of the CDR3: TGCAGTGCTCACGCGGGGGCAGAGACCCAGTACTTC. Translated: CSAHAGAETQYF.